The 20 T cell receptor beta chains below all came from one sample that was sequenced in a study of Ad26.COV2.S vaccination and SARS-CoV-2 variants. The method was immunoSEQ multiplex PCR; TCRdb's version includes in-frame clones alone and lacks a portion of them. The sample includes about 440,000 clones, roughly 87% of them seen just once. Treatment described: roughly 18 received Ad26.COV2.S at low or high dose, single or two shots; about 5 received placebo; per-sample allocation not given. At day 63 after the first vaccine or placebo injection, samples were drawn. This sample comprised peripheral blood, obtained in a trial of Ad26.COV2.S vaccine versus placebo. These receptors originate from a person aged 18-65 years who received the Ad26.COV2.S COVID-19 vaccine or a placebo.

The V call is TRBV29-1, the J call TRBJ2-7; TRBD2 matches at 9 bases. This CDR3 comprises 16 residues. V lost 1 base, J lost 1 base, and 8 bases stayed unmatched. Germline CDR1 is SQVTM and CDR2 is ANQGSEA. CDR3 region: CSVEGEAGGVSYEQYF. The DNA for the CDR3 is TGCAGCGTTGAAGGAGAGGCGGGAGGGGTTTCCTACGAGCAGTACTTC.

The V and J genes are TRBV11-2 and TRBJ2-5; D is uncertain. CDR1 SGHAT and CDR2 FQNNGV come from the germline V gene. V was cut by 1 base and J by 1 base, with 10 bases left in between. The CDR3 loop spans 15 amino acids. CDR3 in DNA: TGTGCCAGCAGCTTAGGCCGACTGCTCCAAGAGACCCAGTACTTC. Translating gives CASSLGRLLQETQYF.

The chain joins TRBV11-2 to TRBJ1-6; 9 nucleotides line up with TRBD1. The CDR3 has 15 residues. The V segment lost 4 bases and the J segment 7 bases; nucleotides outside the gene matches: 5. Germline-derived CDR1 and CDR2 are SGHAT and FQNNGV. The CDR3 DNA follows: TGTGCCAGCAGCTCCTCGACAGGGGGGAATTCACCCCTCCACTTT. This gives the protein CASSSSTGGNSPLHF.

The CDR3 spells CASRGTNEKLFF. CDR3 bases: TGTGCCAGCAGGGGTACTAATGAAAAACTGTTTTTT. V and J are TRBV2 and TRBJ1-4; no firm D call. CDR1 is SNHLY and CDR2 is FYNNEI in the germline V gene. This CDR3 contains 12 residues. The ends were cut back, 6 bases at V and 2 bases at J, with 4 bases in the middle.

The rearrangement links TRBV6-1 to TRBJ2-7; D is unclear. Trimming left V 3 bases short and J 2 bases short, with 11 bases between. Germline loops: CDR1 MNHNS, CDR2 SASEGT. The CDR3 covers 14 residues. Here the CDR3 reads CASSDRGVTYEQYF. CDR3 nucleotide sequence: TGTGCCAGCAGTGATAGAGGTGTAACCTACGAGCAGTACTTC.

The CDR3 reads CASREPPREGSTDTQYF. CDR3 in DNA: TGTGCCAGCAGAGAACCTCCCCGGGAGGGGAGCACAGATACGCAGTATTTT. The chain links TRBV6-1 to TRBJ2-3; 8 bases map to TRBD2. Looked up from germline, CDR1 is MNHNS and CDR2 is SASEGT. The CDR3 length is 17 residues. V was pared by 6 bases and J by 0 bases, with 11 bases of the junction left unmatched.

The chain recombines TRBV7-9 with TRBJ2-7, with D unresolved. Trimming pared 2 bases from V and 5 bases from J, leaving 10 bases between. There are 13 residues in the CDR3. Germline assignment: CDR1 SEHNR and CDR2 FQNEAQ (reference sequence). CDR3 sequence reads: CASSLRPEDEQYF. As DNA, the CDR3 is TGTGCCAGCAGCTTAAGGCCCGAGGACGAGCAGTACTTC.

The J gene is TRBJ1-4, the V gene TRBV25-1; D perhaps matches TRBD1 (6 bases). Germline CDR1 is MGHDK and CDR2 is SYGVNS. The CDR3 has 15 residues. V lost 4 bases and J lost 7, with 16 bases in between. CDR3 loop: CASSVGDTAAEKLFF. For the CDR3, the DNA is TGTGCCAGCAGTGTTGGGGACACAGCCGCTGAAAAACTGTTTTTT.

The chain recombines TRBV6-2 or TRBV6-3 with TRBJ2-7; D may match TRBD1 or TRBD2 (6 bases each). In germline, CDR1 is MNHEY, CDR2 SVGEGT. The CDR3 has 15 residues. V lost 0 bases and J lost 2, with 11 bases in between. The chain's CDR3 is CASSYSRGRTYEQYF. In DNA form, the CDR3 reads TGTGCCAGCAGTTACTCCCGGGGGCGCACCTACGAGCAGTACTTC.

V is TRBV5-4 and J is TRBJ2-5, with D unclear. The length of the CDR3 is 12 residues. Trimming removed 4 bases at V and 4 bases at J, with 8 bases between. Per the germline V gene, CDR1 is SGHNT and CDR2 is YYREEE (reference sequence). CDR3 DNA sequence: TGTGCCAGCAGCGCGGACCGAGAGACCCAGTACTTC. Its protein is CASSADRETQYF. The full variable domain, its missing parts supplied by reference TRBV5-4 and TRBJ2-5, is ETGVTQSPTHLIKTRGQQVTLRCSSQSGHNTVSWYQQALGQGPQFIFQYYREEENGRGNFPPRFSGLQFPNYSSELNVNALELDDSALYLCASSADRETQYFGPGTRLLVL.

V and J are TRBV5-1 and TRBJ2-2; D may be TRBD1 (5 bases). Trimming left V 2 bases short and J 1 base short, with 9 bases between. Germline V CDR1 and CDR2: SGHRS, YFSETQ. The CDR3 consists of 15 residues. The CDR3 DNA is TGCGCCAGCAGCTTCAGGGTAGAGAACACCGGGGAGCTGTTTTTT. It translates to CASSFRVENTGELFF.

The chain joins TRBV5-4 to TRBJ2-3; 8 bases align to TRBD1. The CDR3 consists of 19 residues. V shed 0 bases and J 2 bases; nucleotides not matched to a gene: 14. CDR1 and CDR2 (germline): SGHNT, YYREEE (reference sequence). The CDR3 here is CASSLAGINRGYDTDTQYF. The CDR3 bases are TGTGCCAGCAGCTTGGCCGGAATAAACAGGGGGTATGACACAGATACGCAGTATTTT.

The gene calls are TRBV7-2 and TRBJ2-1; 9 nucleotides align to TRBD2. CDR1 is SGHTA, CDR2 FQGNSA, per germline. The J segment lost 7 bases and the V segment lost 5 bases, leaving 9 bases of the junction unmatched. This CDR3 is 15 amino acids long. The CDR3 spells CASSLEAGGGNEQFF. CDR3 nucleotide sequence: TGTGCCAGCAGCCTCGAAGCGGGAGGCGGTAATGAGCAGTTCTTC.

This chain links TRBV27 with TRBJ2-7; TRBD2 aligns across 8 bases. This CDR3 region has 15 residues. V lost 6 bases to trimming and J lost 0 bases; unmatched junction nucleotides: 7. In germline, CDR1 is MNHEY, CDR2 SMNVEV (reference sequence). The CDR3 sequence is CASRAGRASSYEQYF. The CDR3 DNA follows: TGTGCCAGCAGGGCCGGGAGGGCAAGCTCCTACGAGCAGTACTTC.

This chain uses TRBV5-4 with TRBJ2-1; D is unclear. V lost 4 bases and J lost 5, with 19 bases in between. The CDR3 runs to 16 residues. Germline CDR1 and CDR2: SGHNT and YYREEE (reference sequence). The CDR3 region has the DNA TGTGCCAGCAGCCCCTCTAGTTCTCCCCGCCACAATGAGCAGTTCTTC. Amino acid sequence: CASSPSSSPRHNEQFF.

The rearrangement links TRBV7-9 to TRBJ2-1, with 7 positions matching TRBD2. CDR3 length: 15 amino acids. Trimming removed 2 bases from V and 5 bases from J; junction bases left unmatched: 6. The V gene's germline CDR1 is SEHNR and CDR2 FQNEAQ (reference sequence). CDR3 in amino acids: CASSLWLAVNNEQFF. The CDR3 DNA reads TGTGCCAGCAGCTTATGGCTAGCGGTAAACAATGAGCAGTTCTTC.

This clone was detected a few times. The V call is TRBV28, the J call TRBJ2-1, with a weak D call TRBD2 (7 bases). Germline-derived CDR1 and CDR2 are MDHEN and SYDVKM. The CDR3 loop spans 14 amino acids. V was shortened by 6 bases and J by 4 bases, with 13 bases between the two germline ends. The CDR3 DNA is TGTGCCAGCAGAGGGGGGGAGGGTTACAATGAGCAGTTCTTC. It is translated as CASRGGEGYNEQFF.

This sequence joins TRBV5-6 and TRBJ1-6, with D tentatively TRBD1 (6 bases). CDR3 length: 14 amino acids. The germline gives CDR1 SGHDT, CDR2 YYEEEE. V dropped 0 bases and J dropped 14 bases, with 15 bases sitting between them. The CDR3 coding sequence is TGTGCCAGCAGCTTGGGGACAGCCGGAATCACCCTCCACTTT. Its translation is CASSLGTAGITLHF.

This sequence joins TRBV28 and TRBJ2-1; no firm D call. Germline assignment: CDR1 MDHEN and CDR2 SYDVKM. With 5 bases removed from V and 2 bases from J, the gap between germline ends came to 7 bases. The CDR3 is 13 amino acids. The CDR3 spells CASSLTPYNEQFF. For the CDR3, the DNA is TGTGCCAGCAGTCTCACACCCTACAATGAGCAGTTCTTC.

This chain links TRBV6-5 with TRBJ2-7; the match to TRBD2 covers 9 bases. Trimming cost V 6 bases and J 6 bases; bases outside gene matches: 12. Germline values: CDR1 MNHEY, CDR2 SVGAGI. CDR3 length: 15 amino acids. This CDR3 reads CASSLGVAGVGEQYF. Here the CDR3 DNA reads TGTGCCAGCAGCTTAGGGGTAGCGGGAGTAGGCGAGCAGTACTTC.